A selection of T cell receptor beta chains follows, all from one sample in a study of identical twins. In TCRdb, the 5' RACE reads were re-called with MiXCR into one record per CDR3 protein. This sample has around 670,000 distinct CDR3 sequences; around 6% occur once, and the top ten carry approximately 1.6%. The sequenced sample was naive T cells sorted from blood. The receptors derive from a man between 18 and 29 years old in good health. Both conserved end residues are part of each CDR3. Each record gives: clone size, D gene, J gene, V gene, CDR3 DNA, CDR3 protein. D genes are given only for firm matches. Clone size is not always given. Where it is, it says once, few, many or a class for expanded clones.

clone size: .; D gene: .; J gene: TRBJ1-5; V gene: TRBV5-1; CDR3 DNA: TGCGCCAGCAGCCGGGACGGCAATAGCAATCAGCCCCAGCATTTT; CDR3 protein: CASSRDGNSNQPQHF
clone size: many; D gene: .; J gene: TRBJ1-2; V gene: TRBV29-1; CDR3 DNA: TGCAGCGTTCTCATTACATTAGGCGACTATGGCTACACCTTC; CDR3 protein: CSVLITLGDYGYTF
clone size: few; D gene: .; J gene: TRBJ1-1; V gene: TRBV20-1; CDR3 DNA: TGCAGTGCTAGGGCGGACGGACGGCCCGTTGGGACTGAAGCTTTCTTT; CDR3 protein: CSARADGRPVGTEAFF
clone size: many; D gene: TRBD1; J gene: TRBJ1-1; V gene: TRBV6-5; CDR3 DNA: TGTGCCAGCAGTTTTGACAGGGTTGGCACTGAAGCTTTCTTT; CDR3 protein: CASSFDRVGTEAFF
clone size: many; D gene: TRBD2; J gene: TRBJ2-1; V gene: TRBV4-2; CDR3 DNA: TGTGCCAGCAGCCAAGTTCCCCAGCGGGAGGGTATCGATGAGCAGTTCTTC; CDR3 protein: CASSQVPQREGIDEQFF
clone size: .; D gene: TRBD2; J gene: TRBJ2-7; V gene: TRBV9; CDR3 DNA: TGTGCCAGCAGCGTTGCTTGGGGGGGCTCCTACGAGCAGTACTTC; CDR3 protein: CASSVAWGGSYEQYF
clone size: .; D gene: TRBD2; J gene: TRBJ2-5; V gene: TRBV5-1; CDR3 DNA: TGCGCCAGCAGCCGCGCCTCACTAGCGTCAGAAGAGACCCAGTACTTC; CDR3 protein: CASSRASLASEETQYF
clone size: few; D gene: TRBD2; J gene: TRBJ2-5; V gene: TRBV6-5; CDR3 DNA: TGTGCCAGCAGTTCGTCTTGGCGGGAGGGGAGGGGGGAGACCCAGTACTTC; CDR3 protein: CASSSSWREGRGETQYF
clone size: .; D gene: .; J gene: TRBJ1-1; V gene: TRBV6-6; CDR3 DNA: TGTGCCAGCAGCCGCACCACAGGGTTTGAAGCTTTCTTT; CDR3 protein: CASSRTTGFEAFF
clone size: many; D gene: .; J gene: TRBJ2-3; V gene: TRBV5-1; CDR3 DNA: TGCGCCAGCAGCTTGGATCCGAGTGGGCAGGGGGGGAGCACAGATACGCAGTATTTT; CDR3 protein: CASSLDPSGQGGSTDTQYF
clone size: many; D gene: .; J gene: TRBJ1-2; V gene: TRBV27; CDR3 DNA: TGTGCCAGCAGTTTATCGAGGAACAACTATGGCTACACCTTC; CDR3 protein: CASSLSRNNYGYTF
clone size: many; D gene: .; J gene: TRBJ2-2; V gene: TRBV11-2; CDR3 DNA: TGTGCCAGCAGCCAAGGCGTCACGGGACGCTCCGGGGAGCTGTTTTTT; CDR3 protein: CASSQGVTGRSGELFF
clone size: .; D gene: TRBD2; J gene: TRBJ2-3; V gene: TRBV6-2/TRBV6-3; CDR3 DNA: TGTGCCAGCAGTTATCCGGGAGGGGCCACAGATACGCAGTATTTT; CDR3 protein: CASSYPGGATDTQYF
clone size: few; D gene: .; J gene: TRBJ2-1; V gene: TRBV12-3/TRBV12-4; CDR3 DNA: TGTGCCAGCAGTTTAAACGCACCCGCGCGGTTCTTC; CDR3 protein: CASSLNAPARFF
clone size: many; D gene: .; J gene: TRBJ1-3; V gene: TRBV4-2; CDR3 DNA: TGTGCCAGCAGCCAGGTCCCGACTGGAAACACCATATATTTT; CDR3 protein: CASSQVPTGNTIYF
clone size: few; D gene: .; J gene: TRBJ2-3; V gene: TRBV6-5; CDR3 DNA: TGTGCCAGCAGTTACCAGAGAACAGATACGCAGTATTTT; CDR3 protein: CASSYQRTDTQYF
clone size: .; D gene: .; J gene: TRBJ2-3; V gene: TRBV5-1; CDR3 DNA: TGCGCCAGCAGCTGGGGGGGCCCCAAACAGGGATCCCCTGATACGCAGTATTTT; CDR3 protein: CASSWGGPKQGSPDTQYF
clone size: many; D gene: TRBD2; J gene: TRBJ2-1; V gene: TRBV6-5; CDR3 DNA: TGTGCCAGCAGTTACTCGCGGGGGACCCCCTACAATGAGCAGTTCTTC; CDR3 protein: CASSYSRGTPYNEQFF
clone size: many; D gene: .; J gene: TRBJ1-6; V gene: TRBV7-2; CDR3 DNA: TGTGCCAGCAGCTTTGGCAGGGGATGGAATTCACCCCTCCACTTT; CDR3 protein: CASSFGRGWNSPLHF
clone size: many; D gene: .; J gene: TRBJ2-5; V gene: TRBV20-1; CDR3 DNA: TGCAGTGCTAGCCCCCTCGGGCAAGAGACCCAGTACTTC; CDR3 protein: CSASPLGQETQYF
clone size: many; D gene: TRBD1; J gene: TRBJ1-2; V gene: TRBV12-3/TRBV12-4; CDR3 DNA: TGTGCCAGCAGCTACCGGGACAGGGCCTATGGCTACACCTTC; CDR3 protein: CASSYRDRAYGYTF
clone size: few; D gene: .; J gene: TRBJ1-4; V gene: TRBV6-1; CDR3 DNA: TGTGCCAGCAAGCTACAGGGATCTAATGAAAAACTGTTTTTT; CDR3 protein: CASKLQGSNEKLFF
clone size: many; D gene: .; J gene: TRBJ2-5; V gene: TRBV12-3/TRBV12-4; CDR3 DNA: TGTGCCAGCAGGAGAACGGAGACCCAGTACTTC; CDR3 protein: CASRRTETQYF
clone size: many; D gene: .; J gene: TRBJ1-3; V gene: TRBV12-3/TRBV12-4; CDR3 DNA: TGTGCCATGGCTCTTGATTCTGGAAACACCATATATTTT; CDR3 protein: CAMALDSGNTIYF
clone size: .; D gene: .; J gene: TRBJ2-6; V gene: TRBV7-8; CDR3 DNA: TGTGCCAGCAGCCCGTTTTTGCGGGACTCTGGGGCCAACGTCCTGACTTTC; CDR3 protein: CASSPFLRDSGANVLTF
clone size: many; D gene: .; J gene: TRBJ2-1; V gene: TRBV7-8; CDR3 DNA: TGTGCCAGCAGCAATCCTAGGTTTCGGGAGCAGTTCTTC; CDR3 protein: CASSNPRFREQFF
clone size: many; D gene: TRBD2; J gene: TRBJ2-4; V gene: TRBV29-1; CDR3 DNA: TGCAGCGTTACCACAGGGTGGCTAGCGGGAGGGGACATTCAGTACTTC; CDR3 protein: CSVTTGWLAGGDIQYF
clone size: few; D gene: .; J gene: TRBJ1-1; V gene: TRBV18; CDR3 DNA: TGTGCCAGCTCACCATCCCAGGGACTAAACACTGAAGCTTTCTTT; CDR3 protein: CASSPSQGLNTEAFF
clone size: few; D gene: .; J gene: TRBJ2-7; V gene: TRBV27; CDR3 DNA: TGTGCCAGCAGTTTACTCGGGCCCCAGCGGGCGTCCTACGAGCAGTACTTC; CDR3 protein: CASSLLGPQRASYEQYF
clone size: few; D gene: .; J gene: TRBJ2-6; V gene: TRBV18; CDR3 DNA: TGTGCCAGCTCATCGACAGGTCTCACCTCCAACGTCCTGACTTTC; CDR3 protein: CASSSTGLTSNVLTF
clone size: many; D gene: .; J gene: TRBJ1-5; V gene: TRBV7-3; CDR3 DNA: TGTGCCAGCAGCTTAACGACAGATCAGCCCCAGCATTTT; CDR3 protein: CASSLTTDQPQHF
clone size: many; D gene: .; J gene: TRBJ2-5; V gene: TRBV6-2/TRBV6-3; CDR3 DNA: TGTGCCAGCCGGGGATGGGGTTGGAGCCAAGAGACCCAGTACTTC; CDR3 protein: CASRGWGWSQETQYF
clone size: few; D gene: .; J gene: TRBJ2-2; V gene: TRBV11-2; CDR3 DNA: TGTGCCAGCAGCTTAGGGGCAGTGAGAACCGGGGAGCTGTTTTTT; CDR3 protein: CASSLGAVRTGELFF
clone size: many; D gene: TRBD1; J gene: TRBJ1-2; V gene: TRBV7-2; CDR3 DNA: TGTGCCAGCAGCCCAGTGCAGGGGGACTATGGCTACACCTTC; CDR3 protein: CASSPVQGDYGYTF
clone size: few; D gene: .; J gene: TRBJ2-4; V gene: TRBV7-9; CDR3 DNA: TGTGCCAGCAGACTAGAGGAAAACATTCAGTACTTC; CDR3 protein: CASRLEENIQYF
clone size: many; D gene: .; J gene: TRBJ1-5; V gene: TRBV10-3; CDR3 DNA: TGTGCCATCAGGGACGGTAGCAATCAGCCCCAGCATTTT; CDR3 protein: CAIRDGSNQPQHF
clone size: .; D gene: .; J gene: TRBJ2-5; V gene: TRBV25-1; CDR3 DNA: TGTGCCAGCAGTGAATATATTTCGGACCGAGAGACCCAGTACTTC; CDR3 protein: CASSEYISDRETQYF
clone size: .; D gene: TRBD2; J gene: TRBJ2-1; V gene: TRBV5-1; CDR3 DNA: TGCGCCAGCAGCTTCACTAGCGGCAGCTCCTACAATGAGCAGTTCTTC; CDR3 protein: CASSFTSGSSYNEQFF
clone size: .; D gene: TRBD1; J gene: TRBJ1-4; V gene: TRBV14; CDR3 DNA: TGTGCCAGCAGCCAAGTGGGACAGATTAATGAAAAACTGTTTTTT; CDR3 protein: CASSQVGQINEKLFF
clone size: many; D gene: .; J gene: TRBJ2-3; V gene: TRBV7-2; CDR3 DNA: TGTGCCAGCAGCTTACTGAGCACAGATACGCAGTATTTT; CDR3 protein: CASSLLSTDTQYF
clone size: .; D gene: .; J gene: TRBJ1-1; V gene: TRBV30; CDR3 DNA: TGTGCCTGGAATTATGAAATGAACACTGAAGCTTTCTTT; CDR3 protein: CAWNYEMNTEAFF
clone size: .; D gene: TRBD1; J gene: TRBJ2-1; V gene: TRBV29-1; CDR3 DNA: TGCAGCGTGTTGACAGGGGTGCAGTTCTTC; CDR3 protein: CSVLTGVQFF
clone size: few; D gene: .; J gene: TRBJ2-3; V gene: TRBV4-3; CDR3 DNA: TGCGCCAGCAGCCAAGAACCGGGATTTCCGACAGATACGCAGTATTTT; CDR3 protein: CASSQEPGFPTDTQYF
clone size: few; D gene: TRBD1; J gene: TRBJ2-3; V gene: TRBV5-1; CDR3 DNA: TGCGCCAGCAGCGGGACAGGGGGCTTCACAGATACGCAGTATTTT; CDR3 protein: CASSGTGGFTDTQYF
clone size: .; D gene: .; J gene: TRBJ2-3; V gene: TRBV12-3/TRBV12-4; CDR3 DNA: TGTGCCAGCAGTTTCTTCGGGACATCCGGAGATACGCAGTATTTT; CDR3 protein: CASSFFGTSGDTQYF
clone size: many; D gene: TRBD1; J gene: TRBJ1-1; V gene: TRBV5-1; CDR3 DNA: TGCGCCAGCAGCTCACAGGGGCCCCTGGCTGAAGCTTTCTTT; CDR3 protein: CASSSQGPLAEAFF
clone size: many; D gene: TRBD2; J gene: TRBJ2-1; V gene: TRBV6-2/TRBV6-3; CDR3 DNA: TGTGCCAGCATGGACGGGAGGGAGAACAATGAGCAGTTCTTC; CDR3 protein: CASMDGRENNEQFF
clone size: many; D gene: TRBD2; J gene: TRBJ2-3; V gene: TRBV5-6; CDR3 DNA: TGTGCCAGCAGTAAAGGGACTAGCGGTGGAGATACGCAGTATTTT; CDR3 protein: CASSKGTSGGDTQYF
clone size: many; D gene: .; J gene: TRBJ2-1; V gene: TRBV6-5; CDR3 DNA: TGTGCCAGCAGTTACTCGGGGTACAATGAGCAGTTCTTC; CDR3 protein: CASSYSGYNEQFF
clone size: many; D gene: .; J gene: TRBJ1-1; V gene: TRBV30; CDR3 DNA: TGTGCCTGGCGGAAACAGGGTGACACTGAAGCTTTCTTT; CDR3 protein: CAWRKQGDTEAFF
clone size: few; D gene: TRBD2; J gene: TRBJ2-7; V gene: TRBV5-6; CDR3 DNA: TGTGCCAGCAGCTTGGCCGGGCGGGAGTTTATCGACGAGCAGTACTTC; CDR3 protein: CASSLAGREFIDEQYF